A single sample gave rise to the 8 T cell receptor beta chains below, sequenced in a study of blood T cell repertoires in COVID-19. Sequenced by immunoSEQ multiplex PCR; TCRdb stores in-frame clones only, minus some. The sample yields hundreds of thousands of clones, over 75% seen once. The material sequenced was PBMCs or T cells enriched from blood (not recorded which). These receptors originate from a woman aged 40-49 years with acute COVID-19.

This clone was detected once. This sequence joins TRBV6-1 and TRBJ2-3, with 10 bases aligning to TRBD2. Per the germline V gene, CDR1 is MNHNS and CDR2 is SASEGT. The CDR3 covers 16 residues. V shed 4 bases, J shed 3 bases, and the junction held 7 bases outside the gene matches. CDR3 DNA: TGTGCCAGCAGTGTATATAGCGGGGGGTATACAGATACGCAGTATTTT. This codes for CASSVYSGGYTDTQYF.

J is TRBJ2-7 and V is TRBV5-1; D not certain. V dropped 0 bases and J dropped 1 base, with 8 bases sitting between them. The CDR3 length is 14 residues. Looked up from germline, CDR1 is SGHRS and CDR2 is YFSETQ. The CDR3 loop reads CASSLESQSYEQYF. The CDR3 DNA follows: TGCGCCAGCAGCTTGGAGTCACAGTCCTACGAGCAGTACTTC.

The chain recombines TRBV2 with TRBJ2-5; no clear D gene. Germline V gene sequence: CDR1 SNHLY, CDR2 FYNNEI. The V gene lost 7 bases and the J gene lost 2 bases, with 14 bases spanning the gap. The CDR3 covers 14 residues. DNA of the CDR3: TGTGCCAGCAACCTCCTAGGAGAGCAAGAGACCCAGTACTTC. Translating it yields CASNLLGEQETQYF.

V gene TRBV20-1 combines with J gene TRBJ2-1, with 11 bases identical to TRBD2. CDR1 is DFQATT and CDR2 is SNEGSKA in the germline V gene (reference sequence). The trim removed 3 bases at V and 0 bases at J, leaving 7 bases unmatched. CDR3 length equals 17 residues. The CDR3 region is CSASTSGGPSSYNEQFF. As DNA, the CDR3 is TGCAGTGCTAGTACTAGCGGGGGCCCTAGCTCCTACAATGAGCAGTTCTTC.

The chain joins TRBV28 to TRBJ1-5, with 10 bases identical to TRBD1. The germline CDR1 and CDR2 sequences are MDHEN and SYDVKM. The CDR3 runs to 16 residues. J gave up 2 bases and V 8 bases, and 9 bases lay outside the gene matches. The CDR3: CASGFRQGAGNQPQHF. The CDR3 DNA follows: TGTGCCAGCGGGTTTCGACAGGGGGCGGGCAATCAGCCCCAGCATTTT.

This clone was seen more than once but under ten times. The chain combines TRBV11-2 with TRBJ1-2; 8 bases are a match to TRBD1. CDR3 size: 13 residues. V was clipped by 5 bases and J by 8 bases; unmatched bases: 7. The germline gives CDR1 SGHAT, CDR2 FQNNGV. CDR3: CASSLTGEGGYTF. CDR3 in DNA: TGTGCCAGCAGCCTGACAGGGGAGGGCGGCTACACCTTC.

This clone was observed a single time. The J gene is TRBJ1-1, the V gene TRBV30; maybe TRBD1 (6 bases). Germline values: CDR1 GTSNPN, CDR2 SVGIG (reference sequence). The V end was cut by 4 bases, the J end by 1 base, with 13 bases between. CDR3 length equals 14 residues. CDR3 nucleotides: TGTGCCTGGACCGGGGACACCAGGAACACTGAAGCTTTCTTT. It translates to CAWTGDTRNTEAFF. Full variable domain (outside the CDR3, taken from reference TRBV30 and TRBJ1-1): SQTIHQWPATLVQPVGSPLSLECTVEGTSNPNLYWYRQAAGRGLQLLFYSVGIGQISSEVPQNLSASRPQDRQFILSSKKLLLSDSGFYLCAWTGDTRNTEAFFGQGTRLTVV.

The genes are TRBV7-2 and TRBJ2-5, with 7 bases aligning to TRBD2. CDR1 and CDR2 (germline): SGHTA, FQGNSA. Trimming took 5 bases from V and 4 from J; bases not matched to a gene: 7. The CDR3 has 14 residues. The CDR3 region has the DNA TGTGCCAGCAGCCTCCGACTAGCCTCAGAGACCCAGTACTTC. It codes for CASSLRLASETQYF.